What follows describes a single T cell receptor (beta chain). The antigen is unknown. Sequenced by immunoSEQ multiplex PCR; TCRdb stores in-frame clones only, minus some. The profile shows some 1.5 million clones, 95% to 99% of them singletons. The record originates from a study of shared clonotypes between healthy human individuals. Findings and caveats of the study: Against clonotypes common to all four donors, non-shared ones had lower generation probabilities.

Germline loops: CDR1 SGHRS, CDR2 YFSETQ. The CDR3 runs to 15 residues. Trimming removed 4 bases from V and 5 bases from J; junction bases left unmatched: 5. This chain connects TRBV5-1 to TRBJ2-1, with 11 bases that match TRBD1. This TCR derives from a man younger than 45 in good health. Material for sequencing was naive CD4+ T cells sorted from blood. Subset noted: CD45RA+ positively selected. The CDR3 protein is CASSPGQGADNEQFF. Here the CDR3 DNA reads TGCGCCAGCAGCCCCGGACAGGGGGCGGACAATGAGCAGTTCTTC.